This T cell receptor (beta chain) was sequenced in a study of T cells after yellow fever vaccination. This clonotype was recorded many times. Trimming removed 4 bases from V and 4 bases from J, with 14 bases in between. CDR3 length: 13 amino acids. The germline V gene encodes CDR1 DFQATT and CDR2 SNEGSKA (reference sequence). Via MiXCR, TCRdb re-called the 5' RACE reads, giving one row per CDR3 protein. The sample lists 65,000 to 90,000 distinct CDR3 sequences, around 7.3% occurring once. The TCR comes from a man aged 25 to 40 who received the YFV17D yellow fever vaccine. The chain links TRBV20-1 to TRBJ2-7; D perhaps matches TRBD1 (5 bases). Here the sequenced sample was CD8+ T cells sorted from PBMCs, taken on the day of the yellow fever booster vaccination. DNA for the CDR3: TGCAGTGCTATATCCGACAGACTTTACGAGCAGTACTTC. Translated, it gives CSAISDRLYEQYF.